One and the same sample provided the 26 T cell receptor beta chains below, sequenced in a study of shared clonotypes between healthy human individuals. Terminally differentiated effector memory CD45RA+ cells were left out of the naive CD8 fraction, which was CD45RO-negative and positively selected for CCR7. The protocol was immunoSEQ multiplex PCR, while the TCRdb copy is restricted to in-frame clones and leaves out a portion. There are about 700,000 clones in the sample; about 91% occur only once, and about 24% lies in the top ten. The specimen sequenced was naive CD8+ T cells sorted from blood. These receptors all come from a man aged 25-45 years in good health.

The rearrangement links TRBV15 to TRBJ2-1; perhaps D is TRBD1 or TRBD2 (5 bases each). The CDR3 is made up of 15 amino acids. CDR1 is LNHNV, CDR2 YYDKDF, per germline (reference sequence). The V and J ends lost 5 bases and 3 bases respectively, with 14 bases between them. The CDR3 bases are TGTGCCACCAGCGAAGTAGGGGACGACTACAATGAGCAGTTCTTC. Translating gives CATSEVGDDYNEQFF.

The chain joins TRBV7-9 to TRBJ2-3, with D tentatively TRBD1 or TRBD2 (5 bases each). V was trimmed by 5 bases and J by 2 bases, leaving 14 bases between them. Germline V gene sequence: CDR1 SEHNR, CDR2 FQNEAQ (reference sequence). The CDR3 sequence is 15 residues long. CDR3 residues: CASSPTGTITDTQYF. The DNA for the CDR3 is TGTGCCAGCAGCCCCACCGGGACGATCACAGATACGCAGTATTTT.

The chain links TRBV28 to TRBJ2-2; 12 bases map to TRBD1. Germline V lookup: CDR1 MDHEN, CDR2 SYDVKM. This CDR3 spans 18 amino acids. Trimming at V came to 2 bases and at J to 4 bases, leaving 8 bases not matched to a gene. CDR3 loop: CASSLTGGTGGRTGELFF. CDR3 nucleotide sequence: TGTGCCAGCAGTTTAACGGGAGGGACAGGGGGCCGCACCGGGGAGCTGTTTTTT.

V is TRBV7-9 and J is TRBJ1-5; D is perhaps TRBD1 (6 bases). The CDR3 is 14 amino acids. Germline values: CDR1 SEHNR, CDR2 FQNEAQ (reference sequence). V shed 5 bases and J shed 0 bases, with 8 bases lying between them. CDR3 region: CASSPDSSNQPQHF. The CDR3 DNA reads TGTGCCAGCAGCCCGGACAGTAGCAATCAGCCCCAGCATTTT.

The chain has TRBV7-9 and TRBJ2-1, with a possible D match to TRBD2 (5 bases). The CDR3 contains 13 residues. Germline lookup yields CDR1 SEHNR and CDR2 FQNEAQ (reference sequence). V lost 11 bases to trimming and J lost 1 base, with 12 bases between them. The CDR3 region has the DNA TGTGCCGGCCGGGGATCTTCCTACAATGAGCAGTTCTTC. Its protein product is CAGRGSSYNEQFF.

This clone showed up just once. The rearrangement joins TRBV7-9 to TRBJ2-1; D gene ambiguous. Germline CDR1 SEHNR, CDR2 FQNEAQ (reference sequence). The CDR3 totals 15 residues. Trimming cost V 5 bases and J 5 bases, with 16 bases left between them. The CDR3 loop reads CASSTWSKGNNEQFF. CDR3 DNA: TGTGCCAGCAGCACGTGGTCTAAGGGAAACAATGAGCAGTTCTTC.

The rearrangement uses TRBV5-1 and TRBJ1-3; D not resolved. Deletions cut 3 bases from V and 4 bases from J, with 11 bases between. Germline-derived CDR1 and CDR2 are SGHRS and YFSETQ. The CDR3 runs 14 residues. The CDR3 region has the DNA TGCGCCAGCAGCTATGGACTTTCCGGAAACACCATATATTTT. Translation gives CASSYGLSGNTIYF.

The chain couples TRBV28 to TRBJ2-7, with D tentatively TRBD2 (5 bases). The CDR3 length is 15 residues. The germline CDR1 and CDR2 sequences are MDHEN and SYDVKM. The V and J ends lost 6 bases and 0 bases respectively, with 15 bases between them. The CDR3 region has the DNA TGTGCCAGCAGCCTATTATCCGGGAACTCCTACGAGCAGTACTTC. The encoded protein is CASSLLSGNSYEQYF. The entire variable domain, with the rest obtained from reference TRBV28 and TRBJ2-7, is as follows: DVKVTQSSRYLVKRTGEKVFLECVQDMDHENMFWYRQDPGLGLRLIYFSYDVKMKEKGDIPEGYSVSREKKERFSLILESASTNQTSMYLCASSLLSGNSYEQYFGPGTRLTVT.

This clone was seen just once. The rearrangement uses TRBV20-1 and TRBJ2-1; D gene unclear. The V end was cut by 7 bases, the J end by 4 bases, with 5 bases between. Germline CDR1 is DFQATT and CDR2 is SNEGSKA (reference sequence). CDR3 length equals 10 residues. The CDR3 DNA reads as TGCAGTGTTCGATACAATGAGCAGTTCTTC. The encoded protein is CSVRYNEQFF.

This chain uses TRBV9 with TRBJ2-7; 9 bases align to TRBD2. Germline V gene sequence: CDR1 SGDLS, CDR2 YYNGEE. This CDR3 comprises 15 residues. After removal of 4 bases from V and 3 bases from J, the junction contained 8 bases not matched to a gene. CDR3 residues: CASSPWLAGIYEQYF. The CDR3 DNA reads TGTGCCAGCAGCCCCTGGCTAGCGGGAATCTACGAGCAGTACTTC.

This chain joins TRBV27 and TRBJ2-1, with 12 bases identical to TRBD2. The V segment lost 1 base and the J segment 6 bases; nucleotides outside the gene matches: 7. Germline values: CDR1 MNHEY, CDR2 SMNVEV (reference sequence). The CDR3 length is 17 residues. The CDR3 sequence: CASSLLTSGRFFNEQFF. The DNA of the CDR3 is TGTGCCAGCAGTTTATTGACTAGCGGGAGATTTTTCAATGAGCAGTTCTTC.

V and J are TRBV5-6 and TRBJ2-4; tentative D call: TRBD2 (5 bases). The germline V and J ends were trimmed by 1 base and 0 bases, with 14 bases remaining between them. Germline assignment: CDR1 SGHDT and CDR2 YYEEEE. The CDR3 is made up of 17 amino acids. The CDR3 loop is CASSLLERTVAKNIQYF. The CDR3 DNA is TGTGCCAGCAGCTTGTTGGAGAGGACTGTAGCCAAAAACATTCAGTACTTC. The full variable domain, its missing parts supplied by reference TRBV5-6 and TRBJ2-4, is DAGVTQSPTHLIKTRGQQVTLRCSPKSGHDTVSWYQQALGQGPQFIFQYYEEEERQRGNFPDRFSGHQFPNYSSELNVNALLLGDSALYLCASSLLERTVAKNIQYFGAGTRLSVL.

The chain joins TRBV6-6 to TRBJ2-1; 10 positions match TRBD2. The CDR3 runs to 15 residues. Germline V lookup: CDR1 MNHNY, CDR2 SVGAGI (reference sequence). V lost 0 bases to trimming and J lost 5 bases; unmatched junction nucleotides: 1. In DNA, the CDR3 is TGTGCCAGCAGTTACTCACTAGCGGGACACAATGAGCAGTTCTTC. Translating gives CASSYSLAGHNEQFF.

The gene calls are TRBV5-5 and TRBJ2-7; unclear D gene. CDR1 is SGHKS, CDR2 YYEKEE, per germline (reference sequence). The CDR3 has 17 residues. V lost 4 bases, J lost 5 bases, and 25 bases lay in between. The CDR3, as DNA: TGTGCCAGCAGCCTCCAAATCCTGCCGGCGGATTACAACGAGCAGTACTTC. Protein: CASSLQILPADYNEQYF. The whole variable domain, filled in from reference TRBV5-5 and TRBJ2-7, reads DAGVTQSPTHLIKTRGQQVTLRCSPISGHKSVSWYQQVLGQGPQFIFQYYEKEERGRGNFPDRFSARQFPNYSSELNVNALLLGDSALYLCASSLQILPADYNEQYFGPGTRLTVT.

V usage is TRBV5-6 and J usage is TRBJ2-7; 7 bases align to TRBD2. Germline CDR1 is SGHDT and CDR2 is YYEEEE. The J segment lost 3 bases and the V segment lost 4 bases, leaving 13 bases of the junction unmatched. The CDR3 has 16 amino acids. The CDR3 loop reads CASSTTGLVKHYEQYF. The DNA for the CDR3 is TGTGCCAGCAGCACCACTGGACTAGTGAAACACTACGAGCAGTACTTC.

This chain links TRBV5-8 with TRBJ2-7, with no clear D. Trimming took off 2 bases at V and 2 bases at J, with 8 bases between the two ends. This CDR3 contains 13 residues. Per germline, CDR1 SGHTS and CDR2 YDEGEE. The CDR3, as DNA: TGTGCCAGCAGCTTATACCCGGCCTACGAGCAGTACTTC. It translates to CASSLYPAYEQYF.

The V gene is TRBV29-1, the J gene TRBJ2-1; TRBD1 or TRBD2 may be the D gene (5 bases each). Germline lookup yields CDR1 SQVTM and CDR2 ANQGSEA. The ends were cut back, 2 bases at V and 0 bases at J, with 8 bases in the middle. The CDR3 has 14 amino acids. The CDR3 coding sequence is TGCAGCGTTGAAACCGGGGCCTCCTACAATGAGCAGTTCTTC. Translated, it gives CSVETGASYNEQFF.

The chain uses TRBV19 and TRBJ1-4; tentative D call: TRBD1 (6 bases). CDR3 length equals 16 residues. V gave up 5 bases and J gave up 3 bases, with 16 bases separating them. The germline CDR1 and CDR2 sequences are LNHDA and SQIVND (reference sequence). The CDR3 DNA is TGTGCCAGTAGTTCCGGACAGCCGAGCGCTAATGAAAAACTGTTTTTT. It yields the protein CASSSGQPSANEKLFF.

This chain uses TRBV28 with TRBJ2-2; D might be TRBD1 (6 bases). Trimming shortened V by 5 bases and J by 6 bases, and 10 bases separated the two germline ends. Germline CDR1 is MDHEN and CDR2 is SYDVKM. The CDR3 sequence is 13 residues long. This CDR3 is CASSRTGSGELFF. The CDR3, as DNA: TGTGCCAGCAGTCGAACAGGGTCCGGGGAGCTGTTTTTT.

The rearrangement links TRBV5-1 to TRBJ2-3; maybe TRBD2 (6 bases). Trimming cost V 2 bases and J 0 bases, with 13 bases left between them. This CDR3 contains 16 residues. Germline loops: CDR1 SGHRS, CDR2 YFSETQ. The CDR3 spells CASSFGLGTSTDTQYF. The CDR3 nucleotides read TGCGCCAGCAGCTTCGGTCTGGGGACTAGCACAGATACGCAGTATTTT. The full variable domain, completed using reference TRBV5-1 and TRBJ2-3, is KAGVTQTPRYLIKTRGQQVTLSCSPISGHRSVSWYQQTPGQGLQFLFEYFSETQRNKGNFPGRFSGRQFSNSRSEMNVSTLELGDSALYLCASSFGLGTSTDTQYFGPGTRLTVL.

This rearrangement joins TRBV13 to TRBJ2-7; TRBD2 aligns across 10 bases. Looked up from germline, CDR1 is PRHDT and CDR2 is FYEKMQ (reference sequence). V trimming: 3 bases; J trimming: 2 bases; junction bases outside the gene matches: 1. CDR3 size: 14 residues. The CDR3 region has the DNA TGTGCCAGCAGCTTGCTAGCGGGGGCCTACGAGCAGTACTTC. Translation gives CASSLLAGAYEQYF.

The V gene is TRBV7-9, the J gene TRBJ2-2, with 13 bases identical to TRBD2. With 6 bases clipped from V and 7 bases from J, the junction kept 5 bases outside the gene matches. CDR1 and CDR2 from the germline V gene are SEHNR and FQNEAQ (reference sequence). The CDR3 consists of 15 residues. This chain's CDR3 is CASSGLAGVLGELFF. In DNA, the CDR3 is TGTGCCAGCAGTGGACTAGCGGGAGTCCTCGGGGAGCTGTTTTTT.

The chain combines TRBV5-4 with TRBJ2-7; 11 nucleotides align to TRBD2. The length of the CDR3 is 14 residues. Germline V gives CDR1 SGHNT, CDR2 YYREEE (reference sequence). V lost 4 bases and J lost 4; bases outside the gene matches: 4. The CDR3 is CASSISGRAYEQYF. The CDR3 coding sequence is TGTGCCAGCAGCATTAGCGGGAGGGCGTACGAGCAGTACTTC.

This clone appeared once. This chain uses TRBV7-2 with TRBJ1-5; D not certain. The germline V gene encodes CDR1 SGHTA and CDR2 FQGNSA. CDR3 length: 13 amino acids. The V and J ends lost 2 bases and 5 bases respectively, with 7 bases between them. CDR3 residues: CASSLSTDQPQHF. The DNA for the CDR3 is TGTGCCAGCAGCTTATCTACGGATCAGCCCCAGCATTTT.

The rearrangement joins TRBV18 to TRBJ1-1; 12 bases are a match to TRBD1. CDR3 length equals 17 residues. V shed 5 bases and J 0 bases; nucleotides not matched to a gene: 7. The germline gives CDR1 KGHSH, CDR2 LQKENI. CDR3 bases: TGTGCCAGCTCAATACCGGGACAGGGGGCAATGAACACTGAAGCTTTCTTT. This codes for CASSIPGQGAMNTEAFF. The full variable domain, completed using reference TRBV18 and TRBJ1-1, is NAGVMQNPRHLVRRRGQEARLRCSPMKGHSHVYWYRQLPEEGLKFMVYLQKENIIDESGMPKERFSAEFPKEGPSILRIQQVVRGDSAAYFCASSIPGQGAMNTEAFFGQGTRLTVV.

The chain couples TRBV10-3 to TRBJ1-2; D not certain. Trimming took 2 bases from V and 8 from J, leaving 9 bases between them. Germline lookup yields CDR1 ENHRY and CDR2 SYGVKD. This CDR3 is 12 amino acids long. The CDR3 bases are TGTGCCATCAGTGAGGACTTGAGAGGCTACACCTTC. It codes for CAISEDLRGYTF.